This record covers a single TCR beta chain. The antigen remains undetermined. Per the germline V gene, CDR1 is SGHDT and CDR2 is YYEEEE. The germline V and J ends were trimmed by 0 bases and 4 bases, with 5 bases remaining between them. CDR3 length: 13 amino acids. This sample was taken from a study of cytomegalovirus exposure and HLA in healthy donors. Points from the study as a whole: It was shown in a later analysis that HLA-associated TCR beta chains were more clonally expanded than other, equally common chains. A later analysis revealed that TCR association rates differed between HLA loci, peaking at DRB1 and bottoming out at HLA-C.

The primer mix had 60 Vbeta and 13 Jbeta primers. Authors' methods: Later reanalysis found about 78 million unique TCR beta chains, approximately 11 million of them shared. Some clones are missing from TCRdb's copy, which holds only in-frame ones; the method was immunoSEQ multiplex PCR. V and J calls and clone size are given by that table; D and trimming were obtained from the DNA. The sample holds roughly 200,000 clones, approximately 79% seen once. The chain couples TRBV5-6 to TRBJ1-5; weak D call: TRBD1 (5 bases). Sequenced: PBMCs. The clonotype comes from a woman aged 40 to 50 in good health and CMV-seronegative. The CDR3 region has the DNA TGTGCCAGCAGCTTGGGACAGAATCAGCCCCAGCATTTT. Amino acid sequence: CASSLGQNQPQHF.